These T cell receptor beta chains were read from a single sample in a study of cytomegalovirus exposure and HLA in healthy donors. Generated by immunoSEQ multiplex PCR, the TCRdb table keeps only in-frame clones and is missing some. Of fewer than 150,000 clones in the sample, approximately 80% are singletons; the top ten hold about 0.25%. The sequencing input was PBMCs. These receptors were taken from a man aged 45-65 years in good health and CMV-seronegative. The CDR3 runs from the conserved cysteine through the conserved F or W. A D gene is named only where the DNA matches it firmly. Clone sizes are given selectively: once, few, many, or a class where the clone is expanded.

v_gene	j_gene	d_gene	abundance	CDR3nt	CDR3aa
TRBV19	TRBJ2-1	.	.	TGTGCCAGTAGTATAACTGCCTGGAATGAGCAGTTCTTC	CASSITAWNEQFF
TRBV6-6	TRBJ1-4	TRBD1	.	TGTGCCAGCAGTTTCCTCCCGGGGACAGGGGATGAAAAACTGTTTTTT	CASSFLPGTGDEKLFF
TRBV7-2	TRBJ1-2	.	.	TGTGCCAGCAGCCCTCGTCCGGGAAGAGTACGCACCTTC	CASSPRPGRVRTF
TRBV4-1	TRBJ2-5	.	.	TGCGCCAGCAGCCCGGGGAGGACCGGTGTAGAGACCCAGTACTTC	CASSPGRTGVETQYF
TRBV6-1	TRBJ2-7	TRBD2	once	TGTGCCCTCACCCCTACGACTAGCGGGGGGGACGAGCAGTACTTC	CALTPTTSGGDEQYF
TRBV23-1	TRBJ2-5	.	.	TGCGCCAGCAGTCCTCCGACAGACCCGCAAGAGACCCAGTACTTC	CASSPPTDPQETQYF
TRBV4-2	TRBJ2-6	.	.	TGTGCCAGCAGCCTCACCCGGGTCTCTGGGGCCAACGTCCTGACTTTC	CASSLTRVSGANVLTF
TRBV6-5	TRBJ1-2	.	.	TGTGCCAGCAGTTATAATCGGTTAAACTATGGCTACACCTTC	CASSYNRLNYGYTF
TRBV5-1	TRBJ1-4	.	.	TGCGCCAGCAGCCCGGAGGGTGGGGCGGCTAATGAAAAACTGTTTTTT	CASSPEGGAANEKLFF
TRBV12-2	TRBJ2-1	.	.	TGTGCAAGTCGCACCAGCGGAGGGATTTACAATGAGCAGTTCTTC	CASRTSGGIYNEQFF
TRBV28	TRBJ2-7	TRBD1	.	TGTGCCAGCAGTGATAACGGACAGGGGAATGACGAGCAGTACTTC	CASSDNGQGNDEQYF
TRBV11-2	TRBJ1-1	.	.	TGTGCCAGCAGCGATCGCAGAGGAACGAACACTGAAGCTTTCTTT	CASSDRRGTNTEAFF
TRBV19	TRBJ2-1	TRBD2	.	TGTGCCAGTAGTCCCGGACTAGCGGGGGGGCCGGGTGAGCAGTTCTTC	CASSPGLAGGPGEQFF
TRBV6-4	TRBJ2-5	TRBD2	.	TGTGCCACCTGGGGAGAGGGGACTAGCGGAGAAGTAGGGAAAGAGACCCAGTACTTC	CATWGEGTSGEVGKETQYF
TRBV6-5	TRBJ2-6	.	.	TGTGCCAGCAGTTACTCCCCTGTGGGGGCCAACGTCCTGACTTTC	CASSYSPVGANVLTF
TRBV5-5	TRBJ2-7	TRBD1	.	TGTGCCACCGATTCAGGGACAGATGAGACCTACGAGCAGTACTTC	CATDSGTDETYEQYF
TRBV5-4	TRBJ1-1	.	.	TGTGCCCGCAGCTTGTCGGCAGGCCTCATGAACACTGAAGCTTTCTTT	CARSLSAGLMNTEAFF
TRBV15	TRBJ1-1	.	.	TGTGCCACCAGACCGCGTACGGGACTTTACACTGAAGCTTTCTTT	CATRPRTGLYTEAFF
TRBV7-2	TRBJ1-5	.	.	TGTGCCAGCAGCCCCGGACTTAGCAATCAGCCCCAGCATTTT	CASSPGLSNQPQHF
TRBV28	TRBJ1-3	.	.	TGTGCCAGCAGTTTACCTGGGGAGCTCTCTGGAAACACCATATATTTT	CASSLPGELSGNTIYF
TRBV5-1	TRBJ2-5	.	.	TGCGCCAGCAGCGGAGGCCCCCTACAGACACAAGAGACCCAGTACTTC	CASSGGPLQTQETQYF
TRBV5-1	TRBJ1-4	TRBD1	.	TGCGCCAGCAGCTTAGGGACAGGCGATAATGAAAAACTGTTTTTT	CASSLGTGDNEKLFF
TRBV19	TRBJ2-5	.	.	TGTGCCAGTAGACCTTCGGGGATAGAGACCCAGTACTTC	CASRPSGIETQYF
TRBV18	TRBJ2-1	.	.	TGTGCCAGCTCACGGTCGGACTGGAACAATGAGCAGTTCTTC	CASSRSDWNNEQFF
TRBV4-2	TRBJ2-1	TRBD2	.	TGTGCCAGCAGCCGCATGACTAGCGGGAGCTCCTACAATGAGCAGTTCTTC	CASSRMTSGSSYNEQFF
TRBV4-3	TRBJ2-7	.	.	TGCGCCAGCAGCCAAGAAAAGGGGGTGGGCGAGCAGTACTTC	CASSQEKGVGEQYF
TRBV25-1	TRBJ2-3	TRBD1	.	TGTGCCAGCAGTGAATCCGGTAGGGGGCGGACAGATACGCAGTATTTT	CASSESGRGRTDTQYF
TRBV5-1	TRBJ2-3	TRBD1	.	TGCGCCAGCAGCTTCCAGGGGGCAGGGGATACGCAGTATTTT	CASSFQGAGDTQYF
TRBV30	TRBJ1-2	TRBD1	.	TGTGCCTCGAACCCGGGGGGACAGGGGGGCTATGGCTACACCTTC	CASNPGGQGGYGYTF
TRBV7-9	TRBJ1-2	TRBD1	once	TGTGCCAGCAGCTTAGGTGGGACAGGGGCTAACTATGGCTACACCTTC	CASSLGGTGANYGYTF
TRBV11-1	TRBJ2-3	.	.	TGTGCCAGCAGCTCCGTAATACTAGGACGGCGCACAGATACGCAGTATTTT	CASSSVILGRRTDTQYF